The source of this T cell receptor beta chain is a study of T cells in Graves' hyperthyroidism and ophthalmopathy. This clonotype was seen a few times. This may come from a read error, since a much larger clone is one base off. The CDR3 contains 14 residues. Germline lookup yields CDR1 LNHDA and CDR2 SQIVND (reference sequence). Using RNA transcripts as the source, TCR beta CDR3 regions were amplified. First-round RT-PCR of the TCR CDR3 relied on the HTBI primer set. MiXCR, applied by TCRdb to the multiplex PCR reads, yields one record per CDR3 protein. The sample lists approximately 480,000 distinct CDR3 sequences, about 20% seen once, with about 30% in the top ten. For the diagnoses, clinical symptoms, serum thyroxine and TRAb, thyroid ultrasound and orbital computed tomography were used.

The TCR comes from a man younger than 30 with Graves' hyperthyroidism. This sequence joins TRBV19 and TRBJ1-1, with D perhaps TRBD1 (5 bases). The sequenced sample consisted of blood. CDR3 protein: CASIPGSANTKAFF. The CDR3, as DNA: TGTGCCAGTATTCCAGGGTCGGCGAACACTAAAGCTTTCTTT.